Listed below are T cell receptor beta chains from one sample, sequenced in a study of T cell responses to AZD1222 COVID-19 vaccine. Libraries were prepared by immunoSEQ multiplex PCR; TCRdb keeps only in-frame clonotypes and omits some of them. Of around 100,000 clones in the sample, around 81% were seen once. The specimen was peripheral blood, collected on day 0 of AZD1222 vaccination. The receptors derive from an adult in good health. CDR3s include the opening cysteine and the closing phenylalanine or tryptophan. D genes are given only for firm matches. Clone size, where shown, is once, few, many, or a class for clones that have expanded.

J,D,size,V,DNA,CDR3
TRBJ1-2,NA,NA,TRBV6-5,TGTGCCAGCAGGACAGGTGACTATGGCTACACCTTC,CASRTGDYGYTF
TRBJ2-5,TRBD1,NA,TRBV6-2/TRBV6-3,TGTGCCAGCAGCCCCAGGGGGGAGACCCAGTACTTC,CASSPRGETQYF
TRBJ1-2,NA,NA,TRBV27,TGTGCCAGCAGTGAAGACAGCCACTATGGCTACACCTTC,CASSEDSHYGYTF
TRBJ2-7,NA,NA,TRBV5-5,TGTGCCAGCAGCTTGCAGCGGACCTTTTACGAGCAGTACTTC,CASSLQRTFYEQYF
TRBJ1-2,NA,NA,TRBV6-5,TGTGCCAGCAGTTACGGGGGGACTAAGTCTAACTATGGCTACACCTTC,CASSYGGTKSNYGYTF
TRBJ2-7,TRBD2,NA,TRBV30,TGTGCCTGGGGGAGGGCCTGGCAGTACTTC,CAWGRAWQYF
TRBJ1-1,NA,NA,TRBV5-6,TGTGCCAGCAGCTTGCAGGGCAACACTGAAGCTTTCTTT,CASSLQGNTEAFF
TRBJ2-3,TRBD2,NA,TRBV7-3,TGTGCCAGCAACGAGGAGCGGGAGAGGGCAGATACGCAGTATTTT,CASNEERERADTQYF
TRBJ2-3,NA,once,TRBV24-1,TGTGCCACCAGTGACCGTGTTTCCAAGTCCGATACGCAGTATTTT,CATSDRVSKSDTQYF
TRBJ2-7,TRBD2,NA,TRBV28,TGTGCCAGCAGTTCAGCAGGGACTAGCGATTTCTACGAGCAGTACTTC,CASSSAGTSDFYEQYF
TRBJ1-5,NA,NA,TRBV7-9,TGTGCCAGCAGCTTAGATCTCGGCAATCAGCCCCAGCATTTT,CASSLDLGNQPQHF
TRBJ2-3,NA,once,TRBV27,TGTGCCAGCAGTTTATCGACGGGGGCGGGTATAGATACGCAGTATTTT,CASSLSTGAGIDTQYF
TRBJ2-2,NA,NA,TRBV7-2,TGTGCCAGCAGCTTAAGGCTCGGGAACACCGGGGAGCTGTTTTTT,CASSLRLGNTGELFF
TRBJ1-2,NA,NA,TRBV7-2,TGTGCCAGCAGCTTAGACGGGTACAACTATGGCTACACCTTC,CASSLDGYNYGYTF
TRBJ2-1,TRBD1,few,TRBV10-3,TGTGCCATCAGTGGGCCCAGGGACAGGGGTTACAATGAGCAGTTCTTC,CAISGPRDRGYNEQFF
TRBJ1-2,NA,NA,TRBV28,TGTGCCAGCAGGGGTAACGGCTATGGCTACACCTTC,CASRGNGYGYTF
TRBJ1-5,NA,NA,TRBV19,TGTGCCAGTGCGGTCGGGGGGCCGAATCAGCCCCAGCATTTT,CASAVGGPNQPQHF
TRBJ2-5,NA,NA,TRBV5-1,TGCGCCAGCAGCAACCAAGCGGCGGGTTTGGAGACCCAGTACTTC,CASSNQAAGLETQYF
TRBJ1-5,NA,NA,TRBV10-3,TGTGCCATCAGTGGAATGAGGGGATCCCAGCCCCAGCATTTT,CAISGMRGSQPQHF
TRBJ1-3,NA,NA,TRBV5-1,TGCGCCAGCAGCTTGGGTGGAATCGGAAACACCATATATTTT,CASSLGGIGNTIYF
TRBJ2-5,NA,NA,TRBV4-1,TGCGCCAGCAGCCTCCCCCTAGCTGAAGAGACCCAGTACTTC,CASSLPLAEETQYF
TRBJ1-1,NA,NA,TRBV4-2,TGTGCCAGCAGACCCCAGTCCGGGGGTGCTTTCTTT,CASRPQSGGAFF
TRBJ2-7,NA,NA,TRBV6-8,TGTGCCAGACAGGGCTACGAGCAGTACTTC,CARQGYEQYF
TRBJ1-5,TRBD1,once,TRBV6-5,TGTGCCAGCAGTACGCAGGGGGGCAGCAATCAGCCCCAGCATTTT,CASSTQGGSNQPQHF
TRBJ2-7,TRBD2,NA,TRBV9,TGTGCCAGCAGCGTAGAACCCAGCGGGGGGCCCTACGAGCAGTACTTC,CASSVEPSGGPYEQYF
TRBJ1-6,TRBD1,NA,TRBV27,TGTGCCAGCTCTAACCCACGGACAGGCAAACTCCACTTT,CASSNPRTGKLHF
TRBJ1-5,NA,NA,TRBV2,TGTGCCAGCAGTGAAGTGGGGGGACTTAGCAATCAGCCCCAGCATTTT,CASSEVGGLSNQPQHF
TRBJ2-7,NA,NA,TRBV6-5,TGTGCCAGCAGGGGGGCAGGGCATGGGTACGAGCAGTACTTC,CASRGAGHGYEQYF
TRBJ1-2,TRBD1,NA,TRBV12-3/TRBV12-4,TGTGCCAGCAGCCCAGGGGGCGGGTATGGCTACACCTTC,CASSPGGGYGYTF
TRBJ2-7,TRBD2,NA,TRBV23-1,TGCGCCAGCAGTCTCTCAACCCCGGGACTAGGGCGGTGGGAGCAGTACTTC,CASSLSTPGLGRWEQYF
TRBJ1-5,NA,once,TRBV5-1,TGCGCCAGCAGCTTGGAAGGGGGACGCAATCAGCCCCAGCATTTT,CASSLEGGRNQPQHF
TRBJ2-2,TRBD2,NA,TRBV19,TGTGCCAGTAGTATGATAGGACTAGCGGGACTCACCGGGGAGCTGTTTTTT,CASSMIGLAGLTGELFF
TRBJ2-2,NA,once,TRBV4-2,TGTGCCAGCAGCCATAGTTTGAGTCCCGGGGAGCTGTTTTTT,CASSHSLSPGELFF
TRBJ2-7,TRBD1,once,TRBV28,TGTGCCACCAGGGACAGCTCCTACGAGCAGTACTTC,CATRDSSYEQYF
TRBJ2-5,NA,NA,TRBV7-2,TGTGCCAGCAGCTGGGGACGGACGCAAGAGACCCAGTACTTC,CASSWGRTQETQYF
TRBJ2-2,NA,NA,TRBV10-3,TGTGCCATCAGTGGTTCAGGGGCGTTAAACACCGGGGAGCTGTTTTTT,CAISGSGALNTGELFF
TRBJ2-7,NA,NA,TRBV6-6,TGTGCCAGCAGTTTTTTGGACAGCGGAGGCGAGCAGTACTTC,CASSFLDSGGEQYF
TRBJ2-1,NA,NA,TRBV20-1,TGCAGTGCTAGTCGCCGGGATGAGCAGTTCTTC,CSASRRDEQFF
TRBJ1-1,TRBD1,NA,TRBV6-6,TGTGCCAGCAGTTACGGACAGGGTTTAATCGCTGAAGCTTTCTTT,CASSYGQGLIAEAFF
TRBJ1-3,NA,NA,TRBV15,TGTGCCACCAGCAGGGTCTATGGGGGCTTCGCTGGAAACACCATATATTTT,CATSRVYGGFAGNTIYF
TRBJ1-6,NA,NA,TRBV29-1,TGCAGCGTTGATTCGGAGGGCAGGGTGGCTTCACCCCTCCACTTT,CSVDSEGRVASPLHF
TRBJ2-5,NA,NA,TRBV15,TGTGCCACCAGCAGACAGGGTGTAAACCAAGAGACCCAGTACTTC,CATSRQGVNQETQYF
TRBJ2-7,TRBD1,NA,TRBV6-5,TGTGCCAGCAGTTACGACAGGGTGGACGAGCAGTACTTC,CASSYDRVDEQYF
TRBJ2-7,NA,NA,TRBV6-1,TGTGCCAGCGGTGATCCCTACGAGCAGTACTTC,CASGDPYEQYF
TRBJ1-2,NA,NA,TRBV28,TGTGCCAGCACCCAAACGCTATCGGGTGCTTGGAACTATGGCTACACCTTC,CASTQTLSGAWNYGYTF
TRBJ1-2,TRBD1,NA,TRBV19,TGTGCCAGTAGTACCACGACAGGGGGGCCCTGGAATGGCTACACCTTC,CASSTTTGGPWNGYTF
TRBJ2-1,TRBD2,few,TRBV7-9,TGTGCCAGCAGCTTCAGCGGGAGCTCCTACAATGAGCAGTTCTTC,CASSFSGSSYNEQFF
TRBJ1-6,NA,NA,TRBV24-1,TGTGCCACCAGTGATGGAAATTCACCCCTCCACTTT,CATSDGNSPLHF
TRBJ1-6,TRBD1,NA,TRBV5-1,TGCGCCAGCAGCACAAGCAGGGGGCTGCATTCACCCCTCCACTTT,CASSTSRGLHSPLHF
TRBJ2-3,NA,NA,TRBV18,TGTGCCAGCTCACTCCTTCGTCCAGATACGCAGTATTTT,CASSLLRPDTQYF
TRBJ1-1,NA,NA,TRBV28,TGTGCCAGCAGTTTGTGGGGAACCTTGGCTTTCTTT,CASSLWGTLAFF